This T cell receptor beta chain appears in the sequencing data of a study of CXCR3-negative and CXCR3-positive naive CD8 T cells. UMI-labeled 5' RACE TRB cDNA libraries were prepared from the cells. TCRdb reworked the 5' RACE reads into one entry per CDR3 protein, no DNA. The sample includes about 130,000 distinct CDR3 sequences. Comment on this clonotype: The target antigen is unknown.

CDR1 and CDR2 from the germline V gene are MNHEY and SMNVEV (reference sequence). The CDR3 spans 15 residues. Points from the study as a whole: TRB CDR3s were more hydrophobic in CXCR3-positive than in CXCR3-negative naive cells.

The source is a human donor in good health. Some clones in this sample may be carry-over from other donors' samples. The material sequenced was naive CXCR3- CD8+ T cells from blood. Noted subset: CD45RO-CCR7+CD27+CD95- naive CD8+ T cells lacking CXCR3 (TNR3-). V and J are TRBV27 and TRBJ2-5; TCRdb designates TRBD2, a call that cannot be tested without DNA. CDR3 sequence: CASSPGTSSQETQYF.